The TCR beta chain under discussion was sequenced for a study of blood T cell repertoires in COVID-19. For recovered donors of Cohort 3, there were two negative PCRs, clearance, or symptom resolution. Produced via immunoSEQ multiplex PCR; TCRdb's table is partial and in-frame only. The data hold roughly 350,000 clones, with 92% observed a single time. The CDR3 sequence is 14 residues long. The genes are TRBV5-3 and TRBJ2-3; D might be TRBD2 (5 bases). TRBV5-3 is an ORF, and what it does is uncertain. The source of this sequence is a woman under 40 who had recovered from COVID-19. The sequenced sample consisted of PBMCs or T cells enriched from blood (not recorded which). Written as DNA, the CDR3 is TGTGGGCATACTGGGAGTGGGGTGAGAGATACGCAGTATTTT. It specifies CGHTGSGVRDTQYF.